The 30 T cell receptor beta chains below were found in one sample sequenced in a study of T-cell memory formation after mild COVID-19. TCRdb used MiXCR to reprocess the 5' RACE reads, holding one entry per CDR3 protein. The sample contains roughly 130,000 distinct CDR3 sequences, approximately 6.2% of which appear only once. The sequenced sample was PBMCs or a T cell subset sorted from them (not recorded which). Source of these receptors: an adult woman who had mild COVID-19 (a few samples of this study predate the infection). Cell type and time point are not known.

The chain carries TRBV7-3 and TRBJ2-3; 9 bases align to TRBD2. CDR3 length equals 16 residues. Trimming at V came to 1 base and at J to 4 bases, leaving 6 bases not matched to a gene. The germline gives CDR1 SGHTA, CDR2 FQGTGA. As DNA, the CDR3 is TGTGCCAGCAGCTTAAGTCTAGCGGGGATCTCAGATACGCAGTATTTT. This encodes CASSLSLAGISDTQYF.

This clonotype occurred many times. The rearrangement links TRBV5-1 to TRBJ2-2, with D unresolved. CDR1 and CDR2 (germline): SGHRS, YFSETQ. Trimming shortened V by 4 bases and J by 4 bases, and 11 bases separated the two germline ends. This CDR3 has 14 residues. The CDR3 is CASSPLWATGELFF. The DNA of the CDR3 is TGCGCCAGCAGCCCCCTCTGGGCCACCGGGGAGCTGTTTTTT.

This clonotype was seen many times. The V gene is TRBV18, the J gene TRBJ1-4; D is unresolved. The CDR3 length is 14 residues. CDR1 and CDR2 from the germline V gene are KGHSH and LQKENI. Trimming removed 2 bases at V and 0 bases at J, with 4 bases between. The CDR3 sequence is CASSPGATNEKLFF. The CDR3 DNA reads TGTGCCAGCTCACCAGGCGCAACTAATGAAAAACTGTTTTTT.

This clonotype has at least ten counts. At one end, the junction sequence differs from germline, possibly due to a read error. The J gene is TRBJ1-2, the V gene TRBV7-2; D gene uncertain. CDR1 is SGHTA, CDR2 FQGNSA, per germline. CDR3 length: 15 residues. Written as DNA, the CDR3 is TGTGCCAGCAGCGTAGCCCCGGGTCCTAACTATGGCTACACCTTC. Protein product: CASSVAPGPNYGYTF.

The chain is built from TRBV5-1 and TRBJ1-1, with 8 bases identical to TRBD1. The CDR3 runs to 15 residues. Germline values: CDR1 SGHRS, CDR2 YFSETQ. The J segment lost 1 base and the V segment lost 6 bases, leaving 8 bases of the junction unmatched. CDR3 amino acids: CASKPPGQANTEAFF. The CDR3, as DNA: TGCGCCAGCAAGCCCCCGGGACAGGCGAACACTGAAGCTTTCTTT.

The chain employs TRBV12-3 or TRBV12-4 and TRBJ2-7, with 11 bases matching TRBD1. Trimming at V came to 5 bases and at J to 6 bases, leaving 12 bases not matched to a gene. The CDR3 consists of 16 residues. The CDR3 loop reads CASSAPRTGGLGEQYF. CDR3 nucleotide sequence: TGTGCCAGCAGTGCGCCCCGGACAGGGGGCTTGGGCGAGCAGTACTTC.

This clonotype was found many times. V usage is TRBV15 and J usage is TRBJ1-5; weak D call: TRBD1 (5 bases). The CDR3 length is 17 residues. Germline CDR1 LNHNV, CDR2 YYDKDF (reference sequence). Trimming removed 0 bases at V and 6 bases at J, with 18 bases between. This chain's CDR3 is CATSRDFTGRPSQPQHF. The CDR3 DNA is TGTGCCACCAGCAGAGATTTTACAGGCCGTCCAAGTCAGCCCCAGCATTTT.

V is TRBV12-3 or TRBV12-4 and J is TRBJ1-5, with D unclear. The CDR3 spans 12 residues. V lost 5 bases and J lost 4, with 6 bases in between. CDR3 bases: TGTGCCAGCAGTCCGTATAATCAGCCCCAGCATTTT. It specifies CASSPYNQPQHF.

The gene calls are TRBV20-1 and TRBJ2-7; D uncertain. CDR3 size: 15 residues. V was cut by 6 bases and J by 7 bases, with 25 bases left in between. Germline CDR1 and CDR2: DFQATT and SNEGSKA (reference sequence). The CDR3 reads CSAQPARTLAEEQYF. CDR3 DNA sequence: TGCAGTGCCCAGCCGGCCAGGACCCTCGCTGAGGAGCAGTACTTC.

The V gene is TRBV2, the J gene TRBJ1-1; D might be TRBD1 (6 bases). The V end was cut by 2 bases, the J end by 1 base, with 8 bases between. This CDR3 comprises 14 residues. Germline assignment: CDR1 SNHLY and CDR2 FYNNEI. CDR3 region: CASSEWTENTEAFF. Here the CDR3 DNA reads TGTGCCAGCAGTGAATGGACAGAGAACACTGAAGCTTTCTTT.

This clonotype was counted many times. The V and J genes are TRBV7-9 and TRBJ1-3; D is perhaps TRBD1 (5 bases). Germline V gene lookup returns CDR1 SEHNR and CDR2 FQNEAQ (reference sequence). The CDR3 has 16 residues. Trimming cost V 5 bases and J 1 base, with 15 bases left between them. The CDR3 DNA sequence: TGTGCCAGCAGCCGTCGGCAGGGTGTATCTGGAAACACCATATATTTT. This translates into CASSRRQGVSGNTIYF. The full variable domain, its missing parts supplied by reference TRBV7-9 and TRBJ1-3, is DTGVSQNPRHKITKRGQNVTFRCDPISEHNRLYWYRQTLGQGPEFLTYFQNEAQLEKSRLLSDRFSAERPKGSFSTLEIQRTEQGDSAMYLCASSRRQGVSGNTIYFGEGSWLTVV.

This clonotype was found many times. The V call is TRBV12-3 or TRBV12-4, the J call TRBJ1-1, with D unresolved. V was pared by 3 bases and J by 1 base, with 9 bases between. The CDR3 is 14 amino acids. CDR3 sequence (DNA): TGTGCCAGCAGTTTGTCCTCCGGGAACACTGAAGCTTTCTTT. As protein: CASSLSSGNTEAFF.

This clonotype turned up a few times. The V call is TRBV11-3, the J call TRBJ1-2; 8 nucleotides match TRBD1. In germline, CDR1 is SGHNT, CDR2 YENEEA. The CDR3 sequence is 15 residues long. J was trimmed by 4 bases and V by 5 bases; bases with no gene match: 9. CDR3 loop: CASSPRQGSGYGYTF. CDR3 coding DNA: TGTGCCAGCAGCCCTCGACAGGGGAGCGGCTATGGCTACACCTTC.

This clonotype was observed at least ten times. The rearrangement uses TRBV7-2 and TRBJ2-1, with D perhaps matching TRBD2 (5 bases). Trimming pared 0 bases from V and 8 bases from J, leaving 11 bases between. The germline CDR1 and CDR2 sequences are SGHTA and FQGNSA. This CDR3 is 14 amino acids long. The CDR3 DNA sequence: TGTGCCAGCAGCTTAGCGGGAGTATACCATGAGCAGTTCTTC. Protein sequence: CASSLAGVYHEQFF.

This clonotype was picked up one time. The CDR3 reads CASSPSGGTRNEQFF. The DNA of the CDR3 is TGTGCCAGCAGCCCTAGCGGGGGAACCCGCAATGAGCAGTTCTTC. J is TRBJ2-1 and V is TRBV7-9, with TRBD2 matching 10 bases. Trimming cost V 5 bases and J 6 bases; bases outside gene matches: 7. The CDR3 is 15 residues long. CDR1 is SEHNR, CDR2 FQNEAQ, per germline (reference sequence).

This clonotype occurred a few times. The V call is TRBV4-1, the J call TRBJ2-1; weak D call: TRBD2 (5 bases). Germline V gives CDR1 MGHRA, CDR2 YSYEKL. Trimming took off 1 base at V and 5 bases at J, with 15 bases between the two ends. The CDR3 loop spans 16 amino acids. CDR3 residues: CASSQAPRGNDNEQFF. DNA of the CDR3: TGCGCCAGCAGCCAAGCCCCTCGGGGAAACGACAATGAGCAGTTCTTC.

This clonotype has only a few counts. The chain carries TRBV15 and TRBJ2-5; D tentatively reads TRBD1 or TRBD2 (6 bases each). Germline loops: CDR1 LNHNV, CDR2 YYDKDF (reference sequence). Deletions cut 1 base from V and 4 bases from J, with 10 bases between. This CDR3 is 14 amino acids long. In nucleotides, the CDR3 is TGTGCCACCAGCAGAGTCGGGGGCGGAGAGACCCAGTACTTC. Protein: CATSRVGGGETQYF. Filled out from reference TRBV15 and TRBJ2-5, the complete variable domain reads DAMVIQNPRYQVTQFGKPVTLSCSQTLNHNVMYWYQQKSSQAPKLLFHYYDKDFNNEADTPDNFQSRRPNTSFCFLDIRSPGLGDTAMYLCATSRVGGGETQYFGPGTRLLVL.

The chain employs TRBV7-9 and TRBJ2-1; D possibly matches TRBD1 or TRBD2 (6 bases each). Germline V lookup: CDR1 SEHNR, CDR2 FQNEAQ (reference sequence). The CDR3 covers 15 residues. The V gene lost 0 bases and the J gene lost 4 bases, with 10 bases spanning the gap. CDR3 amino acids: CASSLAAGHYNEQFF. The CDR3 bases are TGTGCCAGCAGCTTAGCGGCGGGACATTACAATGAGCAGTTCTTC.

V usage is TRBV5-6 and J usage is TRBJ2-7; maybe TRBD2 (5 bases). V shed 1 base and J shed 5 bases, with 19 bases lying between them. Per the germline V gene, CDR1 is SGHDT and CDR2 is YYEEEE. The CDR3 has 16 residues. CDR3 sequence: CASSLYGSGNFHEQYF. Here the CDR3 DNA reads TGTGCCAGCAGCTTGTATGGGTCGGGAAACTTCCACGAGCAGTACTTC. Together with reference TRBV5-6 and TRBJ2-7, the CDR3 gives the full variable domain: DAGVTQSPTHLIKTRGQQVTLRCSPKSGHDTVSWYQQALGQGPQFIFQYYEEEERQRGNFPDRFSGHQFPNYSSELNVNALLLGDSALYLCASSLYGSGNFHEQYFGPGTRLTVT.

This clonotype occurred many times. The chain joins TRBV30 to TRBJ1-5; D may be TRBD1 (6 bases). Deletions cut 5 bases from V and 1 base from J, with 9 bases between. Looked up from germline, CDR1 is GTSNPN and CDR2 is SVGIG (reference sequence). The CDR3 contains 13 residues. The CDR3 coding sequence is TGTGCCTGGTCCACAGGGAGCAATCAGCCCCAGCATTTT. It yields the protein CAWSTGSNQPQHF.

The count of this clonotype is one. V and J are TRBV7-2 and TRBJ2-5, with D possibly called TRBD1 or TRBD2 (7 bases each). CDR1 is SGHTA and CDR2 is FQGNSA in the germline V gene. This CDR3 comprises 13 residues. The germline V and J ends were trimmed by 5 bases and 5 bases, with 12 bases remaining between them. The CDR3 here is CASSQQGGETQYF. The CDR3 region has the DNA TGTGCCAGCAGCCAGCAGGGGGGGGAGACCCAGTACTTC.

This clonotype was found many times. The V gene is TRBV12-3 or TRBV12-4, the J gene TRBJ2-7; 10 bases are shared with TRBD2. The CDR3 covers 15 residues. The V gene end was trimmed by 3 bases and the J gene end by 4 bases; junction bases not matched to a gene: 6. The chain's CDR3 is CASSFLASGSYEQYF. CDR3 bases: TGTGCCAGCAGTTTTTTGGCTAGCGGGAGTTACGAGCAGTACTTC.

The table lists this clonotype with many counts. The CDR3, as DNA: TGTGCCAGCAGTTTACAACTAGCAGGCACAGATACGCAGTATTTT. Translated: CASSLQLAGTDTQYF. This chain links TRBV27 with TRBJ2-3; the D gene is possibly TRBD2 (6 bases). The V gene's germline CDR1 is MNHEY and CDR2 SMNVEV (reference sequence). The V end was cut by 2 bases, the J end by 1 base, with 10 bases between. CDR3 length: 15 amino acids.

This chain connects TRBV21-1 to TRBJ1-1; the table's D call TRBD1 went unverified against the DNA. TRBV21-1 is listed as a pseudogene. This CDR3 comprises 14 residues. CDR3 sequence (DNA): TGTGCCAGCAGCAAAGAAGATCCGGGACCTGAAGCTTTCTTT. This codes for CASSKEDPGPEAFF.

This clonotype was counted ten times or more. V and J are TRBV7-6 and TRBJ1-1, with D unclear. Trimming shortened V by 4 bases and J by 4 bases, and 13 bases separated the two germline ends. The CDR3 runs 14 residues. Germline V lookup: CDR1 SGHVS, CDR2 FNYEAQ. In DNA, the CDR3 is TGTGCCAGCAGCTCCGGGGTCTCTAGCACTGAAGCTTTCTTT. Amino acid sequence: CASSSGVSSTEAFF.

This clonotype appeared a few times. The J gene is TRBJ2-1, the V gene TRBV10-3, with D possibly being TRBD1 (6 bases). The CDR3 is 13 residues long. V shed 10 bases and J shed 7 bases, with 17 bases lying between them. Looked up from germline, CDR1 is ENHRY and CDR2 is SYGVKD. For the CDR3, the DNA is TGTGCCACCGCACTATTAGGACAGAATGAGCAGTTCTTC. Translated, it gives CATALLGQNEQFF.

The chain carries TRBV18 and TRBJ1-3; D possibly corresponds to TRBD1 (5 bases). The CDR3 is 14 residues long. Trimming stripped 3 bases from V and 3 bases from J, with 9 bases between. Per the germline V gene, CDR1 is KGHSH and CDR2 is LQKENI. As DNA, the CDR3 is TGTGCCAGCTCACCCAGGGAAAGTGGAAACACCATATATTTT. Encoded protein: CASSPRESGNTIYF.

The sample holds a few counts of this clonotype. The genes are TRBV5-1 and TRBJ1-1; D call uncertain. Deletions cut 3 bases from V and 1 base from J, with 16 bases between. Germline values: CDR1 SGHRS, CDR2 YFSETQ. CDR3 length: 16 residues. The CDR3, as DNA: TGCGCCAGCAGCTGGAGACCGACACCCGAGAACACTGAAGCTTTCTTT. It codes for CASSWRPTPENTEAFF.

This clonotype appeared a few times. The rearrangement uses TRBV30 and TRBJ1-4, with unresolved D. Germline V gene lookup returns CDR1 GTSNPN and CDR2 SVGIG (reference sequence). The CDR3 is made up of 14 amino acids. The V and J ends lost 4 bases and 5 bases respectively, with 14 bases between them. The CDR3 DNA follows: TGTGCCTGGAACCCCACGATGGGGAATGAAAAACTGTTTTTT. Protein: CAWNPTMGNEKLFF.

The V call is TRBV7-9, the J call TRBJ1-1; 7 positions agree with TRBD1. Germline V lookup: CDR1 SEHNR, CDR2 FQNEAQ (reference sequence). There are 16 residues in the CDR3. The J segment lost 3 bases and the V segment lost 5 bases, leaving 12 bases of the junction unmatched. DNA for the CDR3: TGTGCCAGCAGCCTAACCGAGACAGGGTGGGACACTGAAGCTTTCTTT. This translates into CASSLTETGWDTEAFF.